The source of this T cell receptor beta chain is a study of CD8 T cells in ankylosing spondylitis. To note about this clonotype: The antigen remains unidentified.

Making the TCR beta libraries involved quantitative 5'-RACE with molecular barcodes. Using its own MiXCR run on the 5' RACE reads, TCRdb lists one record per CDR3 protein. This table holds 200,000 to 250,000 distinct CDR3 sequences, more than 25% found once. General observations from the study: A motif of 7 to 9 highly homologous TCR beta variants was seen as apparently characteristic of ankylosing spondylitis blood. Existing reports had already noted some motif variants in reactive arthritis synovial fluid and blood. Reportedly, matched ankylosing spondylitis synovial fluid was significantly enriched for disease-linked clones.

The TCR originated in a male donor with ankylosing spondylitis or in good health (not recorded which). Sequenced: blood, either unsorted or a sorted T cell fraction (not recorded which).

The CDR3 region is CASSYSGGYNEQFF. The DNA for the CDR3 is TGTGCCAGCAGTTACTCTGGGGGGTACAATGAGCAGTTCTTC. The J gene is TRBJ2-1, the V gene TRBV6-5, with D possibly being TRBD2 (6 bases). Germline loops: CDR1 MNHEY, CDR2 SVGAGI. V lost 0 bases and J 4 bases, leaving 7 bases between the germline ends. This CDR3 has 14 amino acids.